The clone carrying this TCR beta chain was recorded a few times. Its antigen is unidentified. This record belongs to a study of response to subunit inactivated influenza vaccine. One entry per CDR3 protein, called by TCRdb with MiXCR from the RT-PCR reads. The sample yields hundreds of thousands of distinct CDR3 sequences, about 15% seen once. Overall study findings and caveats: It was suggested by the authors that few new T cells are recruited by each seasonal influenza vaccination.

Trimming removed 7 bases at V and 5 bases at J, with 17 bases between. The CDR3 is 15 amino acids. Germline values: CDR1 MNHNS, CDR2 SASEGT. Sample: PBMCs from blood, taken less than 15 days before vaccination. The rearrangement joins TRBV6-1 to TRBJ1-4, with D perhaps TRBD1 (5 bases). The TCR sequence derives from a man aged 50 to 60 who received an inactivated influenza vaccine. The CDR3 nucleotides are TGTGCCAGCAATCAGGGACGGCCGTCGAATGAAAAACTGTTTTTT. Translating it yields CASNQGRPSNEKLFF.